This entry describes one T cell receptor (beta chain). Sequencing was performed with immunoSEQ multiplex PCR; in TCRdb, only in-frame clones are kept and a portion is missing. Seen here are around 170,000 clones, roughly nine tenths observed once, and the top ten hold 0.68%. This sample stems from a study of control samples from healthy donors and cancer patients. The germline V gene encodes CDR1 MNHEY and CDR2 SMNVEV (reference sequence). This CDR3 comprises 15 residues. The V and J ends lost 3 bases and 4 bases, in that order; junction bases with no gene match: 6. The chain joins TRBV27 to TRBJ1-1, with 9 bases fitting TRBD1. This TCR derives from a woman aged 30 to 39 in good health. Sequencing used blood. The CDR3 DNA sequence: TGTGCCAGCAGTTTCCACGGACAGGGGAGCACTGAAGCTTTCTTT. It specifies CASSFHGQGSTEAFF.